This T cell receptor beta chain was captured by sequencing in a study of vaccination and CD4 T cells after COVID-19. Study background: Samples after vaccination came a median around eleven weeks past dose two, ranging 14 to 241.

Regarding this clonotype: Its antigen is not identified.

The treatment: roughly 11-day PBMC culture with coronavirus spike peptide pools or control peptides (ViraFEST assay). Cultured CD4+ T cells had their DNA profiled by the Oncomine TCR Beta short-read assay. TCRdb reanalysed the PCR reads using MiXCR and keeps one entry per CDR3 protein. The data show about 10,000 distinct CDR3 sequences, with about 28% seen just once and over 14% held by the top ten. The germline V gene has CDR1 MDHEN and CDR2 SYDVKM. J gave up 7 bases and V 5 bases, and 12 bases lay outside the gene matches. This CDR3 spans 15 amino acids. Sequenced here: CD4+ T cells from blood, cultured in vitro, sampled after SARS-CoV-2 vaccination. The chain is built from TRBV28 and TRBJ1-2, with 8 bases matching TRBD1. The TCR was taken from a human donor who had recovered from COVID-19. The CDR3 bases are TGTGCCAGCAGTCCCCGACAGGGGTATTGGGGTGGCTACACCTTC. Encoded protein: CASSPRQGYWGGYTF.